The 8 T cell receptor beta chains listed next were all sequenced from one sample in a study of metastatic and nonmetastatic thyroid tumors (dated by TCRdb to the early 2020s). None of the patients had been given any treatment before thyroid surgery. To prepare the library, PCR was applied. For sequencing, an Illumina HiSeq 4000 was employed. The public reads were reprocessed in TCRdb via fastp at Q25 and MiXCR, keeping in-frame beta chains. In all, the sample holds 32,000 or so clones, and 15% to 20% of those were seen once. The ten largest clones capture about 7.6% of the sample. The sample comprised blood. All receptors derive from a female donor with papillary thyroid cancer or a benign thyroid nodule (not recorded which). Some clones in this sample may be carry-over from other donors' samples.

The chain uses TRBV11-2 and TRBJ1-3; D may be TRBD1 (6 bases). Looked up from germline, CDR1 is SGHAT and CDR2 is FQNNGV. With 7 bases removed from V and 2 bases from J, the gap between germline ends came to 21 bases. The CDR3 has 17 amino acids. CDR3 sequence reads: CASTPTYLDSAGNTIYF. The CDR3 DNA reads TGTGCCAGCACCCCGACTTACTTGGACAGTGCTGGAAACACCATATATTTT.

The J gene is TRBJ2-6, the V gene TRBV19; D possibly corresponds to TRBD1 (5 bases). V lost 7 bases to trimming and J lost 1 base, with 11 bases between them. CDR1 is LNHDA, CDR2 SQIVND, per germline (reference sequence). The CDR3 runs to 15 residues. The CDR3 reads CASTLTVSGANVLTF. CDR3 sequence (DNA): TGTGCCAGTACCCTGACAGTTTCTGGGGCCAACGTCCTGACTTTC.

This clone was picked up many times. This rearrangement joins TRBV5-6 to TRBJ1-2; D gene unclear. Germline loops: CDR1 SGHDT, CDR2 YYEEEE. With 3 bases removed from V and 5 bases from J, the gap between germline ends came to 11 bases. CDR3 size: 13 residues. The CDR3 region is CASSSPDKYGYTF. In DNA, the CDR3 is TGTGCCAGCAGCTCCCCTGACAAGTATGGCTACACCTTC.

CDR3 protein: CASTAQEGNTEAFF. The CDR3, as DNA: TGTGCCAGCACCGCACAGGAGGGCAACACTGAAGCTTTCTTT. The V call is TRBV27, the J call TRBJ1-1; possible D gene TRBD1, 5 bases. The length of the CDR3 is 14 residues. Trimming took off 7 bases at V and 2 bases at J, with 14 bases between the two ends. Per germline, CDR1 MNHEY and CDR2 SMNVEV (reference sequence).

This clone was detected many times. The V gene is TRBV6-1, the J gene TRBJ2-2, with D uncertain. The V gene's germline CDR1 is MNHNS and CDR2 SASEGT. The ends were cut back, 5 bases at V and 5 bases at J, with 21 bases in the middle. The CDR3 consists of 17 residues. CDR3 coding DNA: TGTGCCAGCAGTCAAAGTCAGCAGCGTTTGGGGACCGGGGAGCTGTTTTTT. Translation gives CASSQSQQRLGTGELFF.

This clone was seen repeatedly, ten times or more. The CDR3 DNA reads TGCGCCAGCAGCCGTGGCAGGGAGGTCTTCGGGGCCAACGTCCTGACTTTC. Amino acid sequence: CASSRGREVFGANVLTF. V is TRBV5-1 and J is TRBJ2-6; tentative D call: TRBD2 (6 bases). The V end lost 4 bases, the J end lost 4 bases, and 18 bases lay between the germline ends. The CDR3 totals 17 residues. Germline V gene lookup returns CDR1 SGHRS and CDR2 YFSETQ.

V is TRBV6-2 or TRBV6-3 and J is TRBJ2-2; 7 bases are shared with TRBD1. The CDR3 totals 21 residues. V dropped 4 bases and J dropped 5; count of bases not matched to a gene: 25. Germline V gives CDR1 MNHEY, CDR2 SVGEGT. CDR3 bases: TGTGCCAGCAGTTCAATTCAGACAGGGTCAAAACATACACCTAGAACCGGGGAGCTGTTTTTT. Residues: CASSSIQTGSKHTPRTGELFF.

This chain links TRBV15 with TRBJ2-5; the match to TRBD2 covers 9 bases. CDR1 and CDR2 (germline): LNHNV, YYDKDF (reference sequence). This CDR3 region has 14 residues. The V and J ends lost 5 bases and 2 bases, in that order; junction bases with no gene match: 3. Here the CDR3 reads CATSWSGGQETQYF. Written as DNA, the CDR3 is TGTGCCACCAGCTGGAGCGGGGGGCAAGAGACCCAGTACTTC.